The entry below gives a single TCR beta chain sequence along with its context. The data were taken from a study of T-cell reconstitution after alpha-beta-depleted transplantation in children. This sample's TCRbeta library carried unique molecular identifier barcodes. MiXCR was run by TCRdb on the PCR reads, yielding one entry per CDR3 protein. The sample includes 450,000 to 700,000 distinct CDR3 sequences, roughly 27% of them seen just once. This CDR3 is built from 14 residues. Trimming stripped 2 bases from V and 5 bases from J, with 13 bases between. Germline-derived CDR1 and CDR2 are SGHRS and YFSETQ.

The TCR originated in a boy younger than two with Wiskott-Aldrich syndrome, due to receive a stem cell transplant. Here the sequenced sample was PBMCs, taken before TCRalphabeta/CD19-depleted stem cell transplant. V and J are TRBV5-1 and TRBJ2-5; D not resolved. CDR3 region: CASSLTTVPETQYF. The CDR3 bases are TGCGCCAGCAGCTTAACGACGGTTCCCGAGACCCAGTACTTC.